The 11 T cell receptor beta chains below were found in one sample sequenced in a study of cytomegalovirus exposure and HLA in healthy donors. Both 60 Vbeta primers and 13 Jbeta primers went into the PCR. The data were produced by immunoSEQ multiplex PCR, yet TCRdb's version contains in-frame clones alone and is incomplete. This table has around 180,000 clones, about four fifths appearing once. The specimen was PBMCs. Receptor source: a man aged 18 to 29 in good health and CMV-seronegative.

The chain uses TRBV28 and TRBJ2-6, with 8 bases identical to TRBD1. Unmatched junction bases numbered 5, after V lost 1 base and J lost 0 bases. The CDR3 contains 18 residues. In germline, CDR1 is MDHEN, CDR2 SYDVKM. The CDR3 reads CASSLLAGGLSGANVLTF. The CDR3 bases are TGTGCCAGCAGTTTATTGGCAGGGGGCCTCTCTGGGGCCAACGTCCTGACTTTC.

The CDR3 bases are TGTGCCAGCAGCTTAGTCTCAGACTCCTACGAGCAGTACTTC. This encodes CASSLVSDSYEQYF. The chain links TRBV11-3 to TRBJ2-7; D uncertain. The CDR3 length is 14 residues. From germline, CDR1 is SGHNT and CDR2 YENEEA. V gave up 1 base and J gave up 0 bases, with 7 bases separating them.

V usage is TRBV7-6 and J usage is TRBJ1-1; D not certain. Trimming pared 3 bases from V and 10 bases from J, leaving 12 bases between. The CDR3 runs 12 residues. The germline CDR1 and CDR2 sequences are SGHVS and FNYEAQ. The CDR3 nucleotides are TGTGCCAGCAGCTTGTCTCGGGGTATAGCTTTCTTT. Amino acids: CASSLSRGIAFF.

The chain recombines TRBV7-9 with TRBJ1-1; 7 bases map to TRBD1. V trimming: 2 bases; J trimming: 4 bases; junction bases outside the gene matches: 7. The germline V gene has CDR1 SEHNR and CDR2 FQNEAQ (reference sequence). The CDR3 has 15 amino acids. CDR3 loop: CASSLSGGFGTEAFF. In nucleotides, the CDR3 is TGTGCCAGCAGCTTATCAGGGGGGTTTGGCACTGAAGCTTTCTTT.

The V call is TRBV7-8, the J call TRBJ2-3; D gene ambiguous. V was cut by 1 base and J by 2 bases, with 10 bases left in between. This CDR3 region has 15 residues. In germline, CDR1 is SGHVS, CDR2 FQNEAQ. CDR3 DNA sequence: TGTGCCAGCAGCTTAGTCTTGCAACTCACAGATACGCAGTATTTT. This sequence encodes CASSLVLQLTDTQYF.

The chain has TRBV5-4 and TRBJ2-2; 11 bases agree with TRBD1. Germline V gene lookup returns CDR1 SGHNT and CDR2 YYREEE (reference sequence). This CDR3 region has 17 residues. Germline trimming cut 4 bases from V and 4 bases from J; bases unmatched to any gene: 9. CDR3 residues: CASSRGDRGSITGELFF. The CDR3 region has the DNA TGTGCCAGCAGCCGCGGGGACAGGGGGTCGATCACCGGGGAGCTGTTTTTT.

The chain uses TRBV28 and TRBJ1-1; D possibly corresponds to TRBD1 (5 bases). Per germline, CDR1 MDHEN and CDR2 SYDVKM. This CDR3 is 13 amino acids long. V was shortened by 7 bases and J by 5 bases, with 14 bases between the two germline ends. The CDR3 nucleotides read TGTGCCAGCACCATCGCAGGGAATACTGAAGCTTTCTTT. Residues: CASTIAGNTEAFF.

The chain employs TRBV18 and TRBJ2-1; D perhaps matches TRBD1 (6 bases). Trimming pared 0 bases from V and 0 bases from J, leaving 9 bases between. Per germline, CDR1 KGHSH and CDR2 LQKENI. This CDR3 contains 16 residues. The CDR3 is CASSPPTGISYNEQFF. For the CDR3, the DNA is TGTGCCAGCTCACCACCGACAGGTATCTCCTACAATGAGCAGTTCTTC.

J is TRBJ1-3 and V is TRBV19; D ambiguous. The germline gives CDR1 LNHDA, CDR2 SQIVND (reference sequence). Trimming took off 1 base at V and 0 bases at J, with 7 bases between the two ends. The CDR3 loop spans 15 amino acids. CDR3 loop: CASSIATASGNTIYF. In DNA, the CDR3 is TGTGCCAGTAGTATAGCCACAGCCTCTGGAAACACCATATATTTT.

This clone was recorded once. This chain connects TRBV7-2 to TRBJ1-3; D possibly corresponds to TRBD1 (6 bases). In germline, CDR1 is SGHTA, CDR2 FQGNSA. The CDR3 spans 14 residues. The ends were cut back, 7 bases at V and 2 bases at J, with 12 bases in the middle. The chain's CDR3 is CASNLPGAGNTIYF. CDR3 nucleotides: TGTGCCAGCAATCTCCCAGGGGCTGGAAACACCATATATTTT.

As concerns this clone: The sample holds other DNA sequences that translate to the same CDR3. CDR3 DNA sequence: TGTGCCAGCAGCCCCAGAGGACTAGCGGGATACAATGAGCAGTTCTTC. Its protein is CASSPRGLAGYNEQFF. The chain is built from TRBV9 and TRBJ2-1; 12 nucleotides match TRBD2. The CDR3 totals 16 residues. In germline, CDR1 is SGDLS, CDR2 YYNGEE. Trimming removed 4 bases from V and 4 bases from J; junction bases left unmatched: 6.